The 32 T cell receptor beta chains below all came from one sample that was sequenced in a study of blood T cell repertoires in COVID-19. Clones were sequenced by immunoSEQ multiplex PCR, and TCRdb holds only the in-frame ones, with some missing. Among 150,000 to 200,000 clones listed, 93% were seen once. Material for sequencing was peripheral blood. These receptor sequences come from a woman aged 60-75 years with COVID-19, enrolled during active disease.

V gene TRBV6-5 combines with J gene TRBJ1-2; TRBD1 matches 10 bases. This CDR3 contains 14 residues. After removal of 3 bases from V and 6 bases from J, the junction contained 4 bases not matched to a gene. From germline, CDR1 is MNHEY and CDR2 SVGAGI. CDR3 amino acids: CASSYGGQGNGYTF. CDR3 nucleotide sequence: TGTGCCAGCAGTTATGGGGGACAGGGGAATGGCTACACCTTC.

The chain uses TRBV5-1 and TRBJ1-5, with 7 positions matching TRBD1. This CDR3 spans 14 amino acids. V lost 4 bases and J lost 0; bases outside the gene matches: 1. Germline V lookup: CDR1 SGHRS, CDR2 YFSETQ. In DNA form, the CDR3 reads TGCGCCAGCAGCCAGGGGGATAGCAATCAGCCCCAGCATTTT. Translation: CASSQGDSNQPQHF.

The chain joins TRBV19 to TRBJ2-5; TRBD1 agrees at 11 bases. CDR3 length equals 17 residues. The germline gives CDR1 LNHDA, CDR2 SQIVND (reference sequence). J was trimmed by 4 bases and V by 5 bases; bases with no gene match: 12. The CDR3 reads CASSPTRGQGERETQYF. CDR3 sequence (DNA): TGTGCCAGTAGTCCCACCAGGGGACAGGGGGAGAGAGAGACCCAGTACTTC.

V and J are TRBV7-9 and TRBJ2-1; TRBD2 matches at 11 bases. CDR1 is SEHNR and CDR2 is FQNEAQ in the germline V gene (reference sequence). J was trimmed by 7 bases and V by 5 bases; bases with no gene match: 4. This CDR3 spans 14 amino acids. In DNA, the CDR3 is TGTGCCAGCAGCGAACTAGCGGGGGCAAATGAGCAGTTCTTC. It is translated as CASSELAGANEQFF.

The rearrangement joins TRBV3-1 (or the pseudogene TRBV3-2) to TRBJ1-4; 7 bases agree with TRBD1. The ends lost 0 bases at V and 7 bases at J; junction bases unmatched: 5. Looked up from germline, CDR1 is LGHDT and CDR2 is YNNKEL (reference sequence). The CDR3 is made up of 15 amino acids. In DNA form, the CDR3 reads TGTGCCAGCAGCCAAGATCAGGGGGAACTTGAAAAACTGTTTTTT. This sequence encodes CASSQDQGELEKLFF.

This chain links TRBV5-6 with TRBJ1-5; a possible D gene is TRBD1 (6 bases). The ends were cut back, 2 bases at V and 3 bases at J, with 9 bases in the middle. The CDR3 has 14 amino acids. Germline V CDR1 and CDR2: SGHDT, YYEEEE. CDR3 sequence: CASSFGQFNQPQHF. CDR3 DNA sequence: TGTGCCAGCAGCTTTGGACAGTTCAATCAGCCCCAGCATTTT.

This chain joins TRBV5-1 and TRBJ2-1, with TRBD2 matching 8 bases. V gave up 4 bases and J gave up 3 bases; unmatched junction bases: 6. The CDR3 runs 15 residues. The V gene's germline CDR1 is SGHRS and CDR2 YFSETQ. In nucleotides, the CDR3 is TGCGCCAGCAGCGTCGGGGGGGCCAGCTACAATGAGCAGTTCTTC. Its protein is CASSVGGASYNEQFF.

A single count supports this clone. The genes are TRBV29-1 and TRBJ1-2; perhaps TRBD1 as D (6 bases). Per the germline V gene, CDR1 is SQVTM and CDR2 is ANQGSEA. CDR3 length equals 11 residues. Deletions cut 3 bases from V and 10 bases from J, with 12 bases between. CDR3 loop: CSVERGRAYTF. CDR3 nucleotide sequence: TGCAGCGTTGAGCGGGGGCGCGCCTACACCTTC. The variable domain in full, with the rest retrieved from reference TRBV29-1 and TRBJ1-2, is SAVISQKPSRDICQRGTSLTIQCQVDSQVTMMFWYRQQPGQSLTLIATANQGSEATYESGFVIDKFPISRPNLTFSTLTVSNMSPEDSSIYLCSVERGRAYTFGSGTRLTVV.

This chain joins TRBV28 and TRBJ1-6; D might be TRBD1 (6 bases). The CDR3 contains 14 residues. Germline CDR1 and CDR2: MDHEN and SYDVKM. V gave up 7 bases and J gave up 9 bases, with 16 bases separating them. The CDR3 reads CASTSGGLSSPLHF. Here the CDR3 DNA reads TGTGCCAGCACGTCGGGGGGCCTGAGTTCACCCCTCCACTTT.

The J gene is TRBJ1-6, the V gene TRBV6-2 or TRBV6-3; 9 nucleotides line up with TRBD1. Germline loops: CDR1 MNHEY, CDR2 SVGEGT. This CDR3 comprises 15 residues. J lost 7 bases, V lost 2 bases, and 3 bases had no gene match. The CDR3 protein is CASSYDGQGNSPLHF. The CDR3 nucleotides read TGTGCCAGCAGTTACGATGGACAGGGGAATTCACCCCTCCACTTT.

Details on this clone: Its ends do not fully match the called genes, so a read error is possible. CDR3 nucleotides: TGTGCTAGCAGCAAGACAGGGCGCGGAAACACCATATATTTT. It is translated as CASSKTGRGNTIYF. This rearrangement joins TRBV7-7 to TRBJ1-3, with 7 nucleotides matching TRBD1. Looked up from germline, CDR1 is SSHAT and CDR2 is FNYEAQ (reference sequence). The CDR3 length is 14 residues.

This chain links TRBV27 with TRBJ1-1, with 7 bases lining up with TRBD1. The V segment lost 3 bases and the J segment 5 bases; nucleotides outside the gene matches: 6. Germline assignment: CDR1 MNHEY and CDR2 SMNVEV (reference sequence). The CDR3 length is 14 residues. The CDR3: CASSLDRRGTEAFF. Written as DNA, the CDR3 is TGTGCCAGCAGTTTGGACAGGAGAGGTACTGAAGCTTTCTTT.

The chain uses TRBV7-9 and TRBJ2-1; 10 bases fit TRBD2. V trimming: 6 bases; J trimming: 5 bases; junction bases outside the gene matches: 1. Germline CDR1 reads SEHNR; CDR2 reads FQNEAQ (reference sequence). This CDR3 comprises 13 residues. Here the CDR3 DNA reads TGTGCCAGCAGAGGACTAGCGGACAATGAGCAGTTCTTC. This translates into CASRGLADNEQFF.

The CDR3 DNA sequence: TGTGCCAGTAGTATGGACAGACTGAACACTGAAGCTTTCTTT. It specifies CASSMDRLNTEAFF. The V gene is TRBV19, the J gene TRBJ1-1, with D possibly being TRBD1 (6 bases). CDR1 is LNHDA, CDR2 SQIVND, per germline (reference sequence). V lost 3 bases and J lost 0, with 8 bases in between. CDR3 length equals 14 residues.

V usage is TRBV15 and J usage is TRBJ2-7; 7 bases align to TRBD1. This CDR3 contains 16 residues. The V gene's germline CDR1 is LNHNV and CDR2 YYDKDF (reference sequence). V lost 3 bases, J lost 2 bases, and 10 bases stayed unmatched. The CDR3 bases are TGTGCCACCAGCAGGGATACAACAGGGGACGCCTACGAGCAGTACTTC. The encoded protein is CATSRDTTGDAYEQYF. The whole variable domain, remainder taken from reference TRBV15 and TRBJ2-7, is DAMVIQNPRYQVTQFGKPVTLSCSQTLNHNVMYWYQQKSSQAPKLLFHYYDKDFNNEADTPDNFQSRRPNTSFCFLDIRSPGLGDTAMYLCATSRDTTGDAYEQYFGPGTRLTVT.

This chain joins TRBV29-1 and TRBJ1-6, with D unclear. V gave up 7 bases and J gave up 9 bases, with 16 bases separating them. CDR3 size: 13 residues. CDR1 is SQVTM and CDR2 is ANQGSEA in the germline V gene. The CDR3 DNA is TGCAGCGCCCAAGACTCTGTTGGTTCACCCCTCCACTTT. It is translated as CSAQDSVGSPLHF.

The chain employs TRBV18 and TRBJ2-6; D unresolved. V lost 3 bases, J lost 5 bases, and 14 bases lay in between. The CDR3 loop spans 16 amino acids. The germline V gene encodes CDR1 KGHSH and CDR2 LQKENI. The CDR3 DNA follows: TGTGCCAGCTCACCTCTCGCAGGTAGGCGGGCCAACGTCCTGACTTTC. It encodes CASSPLAGRRANVLTF.

The chain uses TRBV6-2 or TRBV6-3 and TRBJ2-2, with D possibly matching TRBD2 (6 bases). V gave up 5 bases and J gave up 4 bases, with 11 bases separating them. Germline assignment: CDR1 MNHEY and CDR2 SVGEGT. The CDR3 runs to 14 residues. DNA of the CDR3: TGTGCCAGCAGTCCGGGACTTATCACCGGGGAGCTGTTTTTT. Amino acids: CASSPGLITGELFF.

V is TRBV7-2 and J is TRBJ2-2; TRBD2 aligns across 7 bases. Trimming cost V 4 bases and J 1 base; bases outside gene matches: 6. The CDR3 is 16 amino acids. Germline V gene sequence: CDR1 SGHTA, CDR2 FQGNSA. In DNA form, the CDR3 reads TGTGCCAGCAGCTCCCGCGGGGGTATGAACACCGGGGAGCTGTTTTTT. Amino acid sequence: CASSSRGGMNTGELFF.

This clone was recorded only once. This chain joins TRBV12-5 and TRBJ2-1; no clear D. Trimming shortened V by 3 bases and J by 4 bases, and 10 bases separated the two germline ends. The CDR3 has 14 residues. Germline CDR1 and CDR2: LGHNT and FRNRAP. The CDR3, as DNA: TGTGCTAGTGGTTTTCGGCGAGGTTACAATGAGCAGTTCTTC. The encoded protein is CASGFRRGYNEQFF.

The J gene is TRBJ2-3, the V gene TRBV9, with 7 bases matching TRBD2. The length of the CDR3 is 16 residues. Germline CDR1 and CDR2: SGDLS and YYNGEE. With V trimmed by 0 bases and J by 6 bases, 10 bases remained unmatched. Written as DNA, the CDR3 is TGTGCCAGCAGCGTAGTGTCGGGCGGTAGCGGGGATACGCAGTATTTT. This encodes CASSVVSGGSGDTQYF.

V usage is TRBV25-1 and J usage is TRBJ1-2; D might be TRBD1 (6 bases). Trimming took off 2 bases at V and 8 bases at J, with 15 bases between the two ends. The CDR3 is 14 amino acids. Germline V CDR1 and CDR2: MGHDK, SYGVNS. The CDR3 nucleotides are TGTGCCAGCAGTGAACCGACTAGCCAGGGGGGCTACACCTTC. Translating gives CASSEPTSQGGYTF.

A single count supports this clone. The chain carries TRBV5-6 and TRBJ1-5; D unresolved. CDR1 and CDR2 (germline): SGHDT, YYEEEE. Between the trimmed V and J ends, which lost 1 base and 7 bases, there was a span of 12 bases. This CDR3 contains 14 residues. The CDR3 DNA reads as TGTGCCAGCAGCTTGCAGTCGGGAGACCAGCCCCAGCATTTT. Translation: CASSLQSGDQPQHF.

This chain connects TRBV6-6 to TRBJ1-2; possible D gene TRBD1, 5 bases. Germline V CDR1 and CDR2: MNHNY, SVGAGI (reference sequence). The CDR3 length is 16 residues. The V end was cut by 2 bases, the J end by 3 bases, with 16 bases between. CDR3 region: CASSYASGTGDYGYTF. Here the CDR3 DNA reads TGTGCCAGCAGTTACGCCTCAGGCACGGGGGACTATGGCTACACCTTC.

The chain recombines TRBV6-2 or TRBV6-3 with TRBJ1-5; tentatively, D is TRBD1 (6 bases). Germline V gives CDR1 MNHEY, CDR2 SVGEGT. The CDR3 is 14 amino acids. V lost 4 bases, J lost 7 bases, and 14 bases lay in between. CDR3 loop: CASSSVRGLQPQHF. DNA for the CDR3: TGTGCCAGCAGTTCAGTCAGGGGATTGCAGCCCCAGCATTTT.

The rearrangement uses TRBV3-1 (or the pseudogene TRBV3-2) and TRBJ1-3; maybe TRBD1 (6 bases). Germline lookup yields CDR1 LGHDT and CDR2 YNNKEL (reference sequence). The CDR3 contains 16 residues. Trimming shortened V by 4 bases and J by 4 bases, and 17 bases separated the two germline ends. The CDR3 bases are TGTGCCAGCAGCCTTTTGGGGGCAGTTGGCGGAAACACCATATATTTT. Translation: CASSLLGAVGGNTIYF.

The gene calls are TRBV6-1 and TRBJ2-1, with 7 bases lining up with TRBD1. Germline loops: CDR1 MNHNS, CDR2 SASEGT. The CDR3 loop spans 16 amino acids. After removal of 0 bases from V and 7 bases from J, the junction contained 9 bases not matched to a gene. The CDR3 loop is CASSEARGQRGNEQFF. In DNA, the CDR3 is TGTGCCAGCAGTGAAGCTCGGGGACAGAGGGGTAATGAGCAGTTCTTC.

V usage is TRBV30 and J usage is TRBJ1-2, with D perhaps TRBD1 (6 bases). The CDR3 loop spans 15 amino acids. V lost 0 bases, J lost 2 bases, and 13 bases lay in between. Germline V gives CDR1 GTSNPN, CDR2 SVGIG (reference sequence). CDR3 coding DNA: TGTGCCTGGAGTGTAGCCCTTCAGGGGAACTATGGCTACACCTTC. It yields the protein CAWSVALQGNYGYTF.

There are a few counts of this clone. The sample contains more than one DNA sequence encoding this CDR3. V and J are TRBV7-6 and TRBJ1-5; 8 nucleotides match TRBD1. Germline loops: CDR1 SGHVS, CDR2 FNYEAQ. Germline trimming cut 5 bases from V and 4 bases from J; bases unmatched to any gene: 7. CDR3 length: 15 residues. This CDR3 is CASSPGQGRNQPQHF. DNA for the CDR3: TGTGCCAGCAGCCCTGGACAGGGCCGTAATCAGCCCCAGCATTTT.

A single count supports this clone. V usage is TRBV6-5 and J usage is TRBJ1-1; D might be TRBD1 (6 bases). The V end lost 7 bases, the J end lost 0 bases, and 9 bases lay between the germline ends. The CDR3 is 13 residues long. The germline gives CDR1 MNHEY, CDR2 SVGAGI. CDR3 region: CASTWDMNTEAFF. As DNA, the CDR3 is TGTGCCAGCACCTGGGACATGAACACTGAAGCTTTCTTT.

This clone was seen more than once but under ten times. The chain has TRBV4-2 and TRBJ1-6; no clear D. The germline V gene has CDR1 LGHNA and CDR2 YNFKEQ. V shed 0 bases and J shed 7 bases, with 10 bases lying between them. CDR3 size: 15 residues. CDR3 in DNA: TGTGCCAGCAGCCAAGAGGAGGGTAGAAATTCACCCCTCCACTTT. Its translation is CASSQEEGRNSPLHF.

The V and J genes are TRBV14 and TRBJ2-3, with 11 bases that match TRBD2. Germline trimming cut 0 bases from V and 3 bases from J; bases unmatched to any gene: 2. CDR3 size: 16 residues. Germline V gene lookup returns CDR1 SGHDN and CDR2 FVKESK. Here the CDR3 DNA reads TGTGCCAGCAGCCAAGATCTAGCGGGGGGAACAGATACGCAGTATTTT. Protein sequence: CASSQDLAGGTDTQYF.